This T cell receptor (beta chain) was documented in a study of long-term antiretroviral therapy in people with HIV. The assay, immunoSEQ v3.0, was run at survey level. Clones were sequenced by immunoSEQ multiplex PCR, and TCRdb holds only the in-frame ones, with some missing. Among about 34,000 clones listed, roughly nine tenths were seen once. The source was unsorted PBMCs, collected 1.1 years after starting antiretroviral therapy. The TCR was taken from a man younger than 35 with HIV.

The CDR3 region has the DNA TGTGCCAGCGTCAGGGGGGACTATGGCTACACCTTC. This translates into CASVRGDYGYTF. The chain has TRBV28 and TRBJ1-2; 7 nucleotides align to TRBD1. In germline, CDR1 is MDHEN, CDR2 SYDVKM. This CDR3 contains 12 residues. After removal of 8 bases from V and 3 bases from J, the junction contained 3 bases not matched to a gene.